This T cell receptor (beta chain) is drawn from a study of Ad26.COV2.S vaccination and SARS-CoV-2 variants. Trimming removed 2 bases from V and 7 bases from J, with 9 bases in between. This CDR3 has 13 amino acids. In germline, CDR1 is LNHDA, CDR2 SQIVND (reference sequence). Study conclusions and caveats: Vaccine and placebo recipients had comparable breadth of non-spike TCRs. Marked by substantial breadth, spike-specific CD8+ and CD4+ T cell responses were reportedly seen after vaccination.

Details on this clone: Its antigen is not identified.

TCRdb keeps only in-frame clones here, not all; method: immunoSEQ multiplex PCR. The sample lists just over 350,000 clones; about 91% were seen once. Here the sequenced sample was peripheral blood, taken after recovery from COVID-19. The chain employs TRBV19 and TRBJ2-1; D gene ambiguous. The TCR comes from a human donor who had recovered from COVID-19. This CDR3 is CASSISVGNEQFF. The DNA for the CDR3 is TGTGCCAGTAGTATATCGGTAGGGAATGAGCAGTTCTTC.